These 17 T cell receptor beta chains came from one sample sequenced in a study of T cell changes during pregnancy in multiple sclerosis. Clones were sequenced by immunoSEQ multiplex PCR, and TCRdb holds only the in-frame ones, with some missing. Altogether 9,000 to 10,000 clones are present, 75% to 85% being singletons, with the ten largest covering 17%. Sequencing used CD8+ T cells from peripheral blood mononuclear cells, obtained in the third trimester of pregnancy. All receptors derive from a female donor in good health, enrolled as a control in a pregnancy study.

The chain joins TRBV4-2 to TRBJ2-5; TRBD2 aligns across 7 bases. The length of the CDR3 is 17 residues. After removal of 0 bases from V and 2 bases from J, the junction contained 9 bases not matched to a gene. Germline V gene sequence: CDR1 LGHNA, CDR2 YNFKEQ. CDR3 residues: CASSQEEAGAPQETQYF. CDR3 in DNA: TGTGCCAGCAGCCAAGAGGAGGCGGGAGCCCCTCAAGAGACCCAGTACTTC.

The chain couples TRBV28 to TRBJ1-1, with D hard to call. V was shortened by 3 bases and J by 4 bases, with 12 bases between the two germline ends. Germline-derived CDR1 and CDR2 are MDHEN and SYDVKM. CDR3 length equals 14 residues. In DNA, the CDR3 is TGTGCCAGCAGTTTCCGGGGTTTGAGCACTGAAGCTTTCTTT. Encoded protein: CASSFRGLSTEAFF.

The V and J genes are TRBV15 and TRBJ2-3; a possible D gene is TRBD1 (6 bases). Trimming removed 7 bases at V and 1 base at J, with 18 bases between. The CDR3 has 16 amino acids. From germline, CDR1 is LNHNV and CDR2 YYDKDF (reference sequence). The CDR3 nucleotides are TGTGCCACCACCCCGGAGAGGGGGAGCGGCACAGATACGCAGTATTTT. It encodes CATTPERGSGTDTQYF.

CDR3 nucleotides: TGTGCCAGCAGTTACCGTAAGGAGGAGGACACTGAAGCTTTCTTT. Protein product: CASSYRKEEDTEAFF. The rearrangement uses TRBV6-6 and TRBJ1-1; D unresolved. CDR1 is MNHNY, CDR2 SVGAGI, per germline (reference sequence). The V end was cut by 2 bases, the J end by 3 bases, with 13 bases between. The CDR3 totals 15 residues.

J is TRBJ2-5 and V is TRBV10-3; D might be TRBD2 (7 bases). This CDR3 contains 18 residues. V was shortened by 2 bases and J by 5 bases, with 24 bases between the two germline ends. CDR1 is ENHRY, CDR2 SYGVKD, per germline. The CDR3, as DNA: TGTGCCATCAGTGAGGGGGTAAAAGGGGGAGGGCCGATGGAGACCCAGTACTTC. Residues: CAISEGVKGGGPMETQYF.

This clone appeared a single time. The V call is TRBV6-1, the J call TRBJ2-7; 9 bases line up with TRBD1. Germline V gene sequence: CDR1 MNHNS, CDR2 SASEGT. V dropped 0 bases and J dropped 3; count of bases not matched to a gene: 6. CDR3 length: 16 residues. The CDR3 nucleotides are TGTGCCAGCAGTGAAGCGGCGGGACAGGGACACTACGAGCAGTACTTC. Residues: CASSEAAGQGHYEQYF.

The chain couples TRBV5-1 to TRBJ2-5; the D gene is possibly TRBD2 (7 bases). Germline loops: CDR1 SGHRS, CDR2 YFSETQ. Trimming cost V 0 bases and J 1 base, with 10 bases left between them. CDR3 length equals 15 residues. The CDR3 protein is CASSLEGGGQETQYF. The CDR3 nucleotides are TGCGCCAGCAGCTTGGAGGGAGGGGGCCAAGAGACCCAGTACTTC.

The V gene is TRBV27, the J gene TRBJ1-2; 10 positions match TRBD1. CDR1 and CDR2 from the germline V gene are MNHEY and SMNVEV (reference sequence). This CDR3 has 18 residues. Trimming removed 6 bases from V and 4 bases from J; junction bases left unmatched: 17. As DNA, the CDR3 is TGTGCCAGCAGACGGGGGGGGGACAGGGGCCCTGGGGGCTATGGCTACACCTTC. It is translated as CASRRGGDRGPGGYGYTF.

The rearrangement joins TRBV9 to TRBJ2-2; 7 positions agree with TRBD2. Germline CDR1 and CDR2: SGDLS and YYNGEE. This CDR3 contains 13 residues. Germline trimming cut 4 bases from V and 6 bases from J; bases unmatched to any gene: 3. CDR3 nucleotide sequence: TGTGCCAGCAGCCGAACTAGCGCCGGGGAGCTGTTTTTT. Protein sequence: CASSRTSAGELFF.

The chain recombines TRBV7-2 with TRBJ1-3; D is undetermined. The CDR3 totals 17 residues. V was cut by 2 bases and J by 0 bases, with 14 bases left in between. From germline, CDR1 is SGHTA and CDR2 FQGNSA. CDR3 coding DNA: TGTGCCAGCAGCTTAAGCCGGATGGGAGGCTCTGGAAACACCATATATTTT. Protein: CASSLSRMGGSGNTIYF.

The genes are TRBV9 and TRBJ2-7; 8 bases fit TRBD2. Trimming took 2 bases from V and 2 from J; bases not matched to a gene: 3. The CDR3 loop spans 14 amino acids. Looked up from germline, CDR1 is SGDLS and CDR2 is YYNGEE. The CDR3: CASSVGGGTYEQYF. For the CDR3, the DNA is TGTGCCAGCAGCGTCGGCGGGGGGACCTACGAGCAGTACTTC.

The CDR3 nucleotides read TGTGCCAGCAGTGACGGGGACAGTGAGACCCAGTACTTC. Encoded protein: CASSDGDSETQYF. The chain uses TRBV6-4 and TRBJ2-5; 7 bases agree with TRBD1. Germline values: CDR1 MRHNA, CDR2 SNTAGT. This CDR3 is 13 amino acids long. V trimming: 2 bases; J trimming: 5 bases; junction bases outside the gene matches: 2.

This chain uses TRBV7-6 with TRBJ2-7; weak D call: TRBD2 (5 bases). CDR3 length: 14 residues. Trimming cost V 5 bases and J 5 bases, with 16 bases left between them. The germline V gene encodes CDR1 SGHVS and CDR2 FNYEAQ. For the CDR3, the DNA is TGTGCCAGCAGCGAGCGGATTGAGTCCGACGAGCAGTACTTC. Protein sequence: CASSERIESDEQYF.

CDR3 in amino acids: CASSLGVQETQYF. CDR3 nucleotide sequence: TGTGCCAGCAGCTTAGGAGTTCAAGAGACCCAGTACTTC. The V and J genes are TRBV7-9 and TRBJ2-5, with unresolved D. Germline V lookup: CDR1 SEHNR, CDR2 FQNEAQ (reference sequence). The CDR3 has 13 amino acids. Between the trimmed V and J ends, which lost 1 base and 2 bases, there was a span of 5 bases.

The J gene is TRBJ2-1, the V gene TRBV19; no definite D call. The CDR3 loop spans 13 amino acids. V was trimmed by 5 bases and J by 2 bases, leaving 7 bases between them. Looked up from germline, CDR1 is LNHDA and CDR2 is SQIVND (reference sequence). The CDR3 here is CASSLVAYNEQFF. The CDR3 DNA reads TGTGCCAGTAGTTTAGTAGCCTACAATGAGCAGTTCTTC.

This clone was counted a single time. V usage is TRBV6-4 and J usage is TRBJ2-7, with TRBD1 matching over 7 bases. CDR3 size: 14 residues. Germline V gives CDR1 MRHNA, CDR2 SNTAGT. The junction had 7 bases not matched to a gene; V was cut back by 3 bases and J by 5 bases. CDR3: CASSEATGSDEQYF. The CDR3, as DNA: TGTGCCAGCAGTGAAGCGACAGGGTCCGACGAGCAGTACTTC.

This chain connects TRBV27 to TRBJ2-3; TRBD2 agrees at 9 bases. There are 11 residues in the CDR3. Trimming removed 6 bases from V and 9 bases from J; junction bases left unmatched: 1. Germline CDR1 and CDR2: MNHEY and SMNVEV (reference sequence). CDR3 region: CASRAGGTQYF. Here the CDR3 DNA reads TGTGCCAGCAGGGCGGGGGGGACGCAGTATTTT.